This is a list of T cell receptor beta chains from one sample in a study of shared clonotypes between healthy human individuals. Data came from immunoSEQ multiplex PCR; TCRdb stores just in-frame clones and leaves some out. Of a few million clones in the sample, 85% to 95% were seen once. The sample consisted of naive CD4+ T cells from PBMCs. These receptors were taken from a man between 18 and 29 years old in good health. Some clones in this sample may be carry-over from other donors' samples. Each CDR3 is given with its conserved first and last residue. D genes are given only for firm matches. Clone size, where shown, is once, few, many, or a class for clones that have expanded.

once	-	TRBV7-6	TRBJ1-3	CASSPAVPGSGNTIYF	TGTGCCAGCAGCCCCGCGGTGCCAGGGAGTGGAAACACCATATATTTT
-	-	TRBV25-1	TRBJ2-1	CASSALGQSSYNEQFF	TGTGCCAGCAGTGCCCTCGGACAGAGCTCCTACAATGAGCAGTTCTTC
-	-	TRBV28	TRBJ1-5	CASSLTASRPQHF	TGTGCCAGCAGTTTAACGGCCTCCAGGCCCCAGCATTTT
-	-	TRBV23-1	TRBJ2-3	CASSHGGPSTDTQYF	TGCGCCAGCAGTCATGGAGGACCGAGCACAGATACGCAGTATTTT
-	TRBD1	TRBV7-2	TRBJ2-7	CASSRGQAADEQYF	TGTGCCAGCAGCCGGGGACAGGCCGCCGACGAGCAGTACTTC
-	-	TRBV4-1	TRBJ2-1	CASSQGAARSSYNEQFF	TGCGCCAGCAGCCAGGGGGCAGCGAGAAGCTCCTACAATGAGCAGTTCTTC
-	-	TRBV18	TRBJ1-2	CASSPKSAADYGYTF	TGTGCCAGCTCACCAAAAAGCGCTGCCGACTATGGCTACACCTTC
-	TRBD1	TRBV18	TRBJ2-3	CASSPQGQGTDTQYF	TGTGCCAGCTCACCCCAAGGACAGGGGACAGATACGCAGTATTTT
-	TRBD1	TRBV9	TRBJ2-3	CASSGGTGGADTQYF	TGTGCCAGCAGCGGCGGGACAGGAGGGGCAGATACGCAGTATTTT
once	TRBD1	TRBV4-1	TRBJ2-7	CASSPPPRQGAREQYF	TGCGCCAGCAGCCCCCCACCCAGGCAGGGGGCGAGGGAGCAGTACTTC
-	TRBD1	TRBV5-4	TRBJ1-4	CASSLAGTGINEKLFF	TGTGCCAGCAGCTTGGCCGGGACAGGGATTAATGAAAAACTGTTTTTT
-	TRBD1	TRBV7-7	TRBJ2-1	CASSPHYWDRGSSYNEQFF	TGTGCCAGCAGCCCTCATTACTGGGACAGGGGGAGCTCCTACAATGAGCAGTTCTTC
-	TRBD2	TRBV18	TRBJ2-3	CASSPGLAGSTDTQYF	TGTGCCAGCTCACCGGGACTAGCGGGGTCCACAGATACGCAGTATTTT
-	-	TRBV29-1	TRBJ2-5	CSVGRVETQYF	TGCAGCGTTGGAAGGGTAGAGACCCAGTACTTC
-	-	TRBV4-1	TRBJ2-7	CASSPLGLTSAEQYF	TGCGCCAGCAGCCCCCTCGGACTAACCTCAGCCGAGCAGTACTTC
-	-	TRBV27	TRBJ2-6	CASSPRWQFSGANVLTF	TGTGCCAGCAGCCCTAGGTGGCAATTCTCTGGGGCCAACGTCCTGACTTTC
-	-	TRBV2	TRBJ1-2	CASRPTSGEVYGYTF	TGTGCCAGCAGACCCACAAGTGGGGAGGTCTATGGCTACACCTTC
-	-	TRBV28	TRBJ2-3	CASSPLVEWADTQYF	TGTGCCAGCAGTCCCCTAGTGGAGTGGGCAGATACGCAGTATTTT
-	-	TRBV19	TRBJ2-1	CASKPQQPPDNEQFF	TGTGCCAGCAAACCTCAGCAACCCCCGGACAATGAGCAGTTCTTC
-	-	TRBV4-1	TRBJ1-3	CASSQDFTAGNTIYF	TGCGCCAGCAGCCAAGATTTCACTGCTGGAAACACCATATATTTT
-	-	TRBV5-1	TRBJ2-5	CASSLVSGKETQYF	TGCGCCAGCAGCTTGGTCTCCGGAAAAGAGACCCAGTACTTC
-	-	TRBV4-1	TRBJ2-3	CASSIEAGGRTDTQYF	TGCGCCAGCAGCATAGAGGCAGGGGGGCGCACAGATACGCAGTATTTT
-	-	TRBV28	TRBJ2-7	CASSSQGLEQYF	TGTGCCAGCAGCTCCCAAGGACTCGAGCAGTACTTC
-	TRBD2	TRBV27	TRBJ2-1	CASRATLAGGGSYNEQFF	TGTGCCAGCAGAGCGACTTTAGCGGGAGGAGGGTCCTACAATGAGCAGTTCTTC
-	-	TRBV9	TRBJ1-6	CASSVVGNSPLHF	TGTGCCAGCAGCGTAGTCGGTAATTCACCCCTCCACTTT
-	TRBD2	TRBV4-2	TRBJ2-5	CASSQERGRAWTQYF	TGTGCCAGCAGCCAAGAGAGAGGGAGGGCGTGGACCCAGTACTTC
-	TRBD2	TRBV18	TRBJ2-5	CASSPPAGQETQYF	TGTGCCAGCTCACCGCCAGCGGGACAAGAGACCCAGTACTTC
-	TRBD2	TRBV18	TRBJ2-1	CASSSRLASYNEQFF	TGTGCCAGCTCATCACGACTAGCCTCTTACAATGAGCAGTTCTTC
-	-	TRBV5-4	TRBJ2-3	CASSLQAEADTQYF	TGTGCCAGCAGCTTGCAAGCGGAAGCCGATACGCAGTATTTT
-	-	TRBV7-2	TRBJ2-3	CASSLALGPGRTQYF	TGTGCCAGCAGCTTAGCGTTGGGTCCAGGTCGTACGCAGTATTTT
-	TRBD1	TRBV9	TRBJ1-1	CASSSGQGAYDTEAFF	TGTGCCAGCAGCTCCGGACAGGGGGCTTATGACACTGAAGCTTTCTTT
-	-	TRBV7-7	TRBJ2-1	CASSLSGPAGEQFF	TGTGCCAGCAGCTTATCGGGGCCGGCGGGTGAGCAGTTCTTC
-	-	TRBV5-4	TRBJ1-2	CASSVLGGLNYGYTF	TGTGCCAGCAGCGTTCTCGGGGGCCTGAACTATGGCTACACCTTC
-	TRBD1	TRBV28	TRBJ2-6	CASSSRTGSGANVLTF	TGTGCCAGCAGTTCAAGGACAGGCTCTGGGGCCAACGTCCTGACTTTC
-	-	TRBV30	TRBJ2-7	CASGTGDEQYF	TGTGCCTCCGGGACTGGGGACGAGCAGTACTTC
-	TRBD2	TRBV5-1	TRBJ2-7	CASSLGSLAGPTYEQYF	TGCGCCAGCAGCTTGGGCTCACTAGCGGGTCCAACCTACGAGCAGTACTTC
-	-	TRBV5-1	TRBJ2-1	CASSLVPGPIGQFF	TGCGCCAGCAGCTTGGTTCCAGGGCCTATTGGGCAGTTCTTC
-	-	TRBV25-1	TRBJ1-2	CASTNRRDGGYTF	TGTGCCAGCACCAATCGGCGTGACGGGGGCTACACCTTC
-	-	TRBV7-9	TRBJ2-2	CASSLLVGGTGGELFF	TGTGCCAGCAGCTTATTGGTCGGTGGAACAGGCGGGGAGCTGTTTTTT
-	-	TRBV25-1	TRBJ2-5	CAIQRTFQETQYF	TGTGCCATCCAAAGGACCTTTCAAGAGACCCAGTACTTC
once	TRBD2	TRBV7-3	TRBJ2-3	CASSSGLAGRGDTQYF	TGTGCCAGCAGTTCAGGACTAGCGGGGCGGGGAGATACGCAGTATTTT
-	TRBD2	TRBV7-2	TRBJ2-5	CASSFVSVGGKETQYF	TGTGCCAGCAGCTTTGTTTCTGTGGGAGGGAAGGAGACCCAGTACTTC
-	TRBD2	TRBV5-1	TRBJ2-5	CASSLAWQGGGVAGAVAETQYF	TGCGCCAGCAGCTTGGCCTGGCAGGGGGGAGGAGTAGCGGGAGCGGTAGCGGAGACCCAGTACTTC
-	TRBD2	TRBV7-3	TRBJ2-1	CASSQGLAMTGGNEQFF	TGTGCCAGCAGCCAGGGACTAGCGATGACGGGAGGCAATGAGCAGTTCTTC